This TCR beta chain is drawn from a study of spatial heterogeneity in lung cancer. Study-wide background: As counted in raw reads, each unique TCR and UMI combination appeared more than ten times on average.

TCRdb redid the calling of the 5' RACE reads with MiXCR, one entry per CDR3 protein. The sample consists of 35,000 to 40,000 distinct CDR3 sequences, 6.5% to 9% of them appearing once. Overall study findings and caveats: Ubiquitous expanded tumor TCRs were seen in blood more at resection than at follow-up.

This clonotype appeared many times. The antigen is not known. Noted time point: sample taken at primary tumor resection. Unsorted whole RNA of tumor, nontumor lung or frozen PBMC was sequenced. The CDR3 extends over 12 amino acids. Trimming removed 5 bases at V and 5 bases at J, with 8 bases between. The source of this sequence is a female donor with early-stage non-small cell lung cancer. The chain joins TRBV12-3 or TRBV12-4 to TRBJ2-3; tentatively, D is TRBD1 or TRBD2 (5 bases each). The material sequenced was PBMCs, taken at surgery. The chain's CDR3 is CASSGGGDTQYF. Here the CDR3 DNA reads TGTGCCAGCAGTGGGGGTGGAGATACGCAGTATTTT.